Listed here is a single TCR beta chain. TCRdb keeps only in-frame clones here, not all; method: immunoSEQ multiplex PCR. This sample has approximately 140,000 clones, with roughly 90% found just once. These data originate in a study of T cell responses to AZD1222 COVID-19 vaccine. This CDR3 spans 16 amino acids. V was trimmed by 1 base and J by 1 base, leaving 8 bases between them. Germline CDR1 and CDR2: SEHNR and FQNEAQ (reference sequence). This TCR was sampled from an adult in good health. Source: peripheral blood, taken on day 0 of AZD1222 vaccination. V is TRBV7-9 and J is TRBJ2-6, with D unclear. The CDR3 coding sequence is TGTGCCAGCAGCTTAGGTAGAGCTTCTGGGGCCAACGTCCTGACTTTC. Its protein product is CASSLGRASGANVLTF.